One sample yielded the 8 T cell receptor beta chains listed below, sequenced in a study of vaccination and CD4 T cells after COVID-19 (dated by TCRdb to 2022 to 2024). Library prep was done by PCR. These reads were obtained on an Illumina iSeq 100. DNA from cultured CD4+ T cells was subjected to TCR sequencing with the Oncomine TCR Beta short-read assay at the Johns Hopkins FTIC core. TCRdb reprocessing: public reads trimmed at Q25 with fastp, clones called with MiXCR, in-frame beta chains kept. Records with the same CDR3 protein are collapsed into one entry carrying the most frequent genes and DNA. In this sample the table shows under 20,000 distinct CDR3 sequences, more than 20% of which occur a single time. 7.8% of the sample rests with the top ten. Per the publication, the treatment or condition label means: approximately nine-day PBMC culture with coronavirus spike peptide pools or control peptides (ViraFEST assay).

These TCRs are of unknown antigen specificity. Specimen: cultured CD4+ T cells from blood. The receptors come from a human donor with COVID-19.

The chain links TRBV20-1 to TRBJ2-1; D perhaps matches TRBD2 (5 bases). The CDR3 is 12 residues long. The germline gives CDR1 DFQATT, CDR2 SNEGSKA (reference sequence). V was trimmed by 3 bases and J by 7 bases, leaving 10 bases between them. This CDR3 is CSASPTRNEQFF. The CDR3 region has the DNA TGCAGTGCTAGCCCTACTAGAAATGAGCAGTTCTTC.

The CDR3 here is CASARGAEAFF. DNA of the CDR3: TGTGCCAGCGCTAGAGGGGCTGAAGCTTTCTTT. This sequence joins TRBV6-1 and TRBJ1-1; TRBD1 might be the D (5 bases). The germline V gene has CDR1 MNHNS and CDR2 SASEGT. V shed 8 bases and J shed 6 bases, with 10 bases lying between them. This CDR3 spans 11 amino acids.

By sample share, this clonotype is medium-sized (0.01 to 0.1%). The CDR3 DNA is TGTGCCAGCAGTCTCGGGACCACCATGGGGACAGATACGCAGTATTTT. Its protein is CASSLGTTMGTDTQYF. This chain uses TRBV27 with TRBJ2-3, with D possibly being TRBD1 or TRBD2 (5 bases each). The CDR3 loop spans 16 amino acids. Germline-derived CDR1 and CDR2 are MNHEY and SMNVEV (reference sequence). Trimming stripped 5 bases from V and 3 bases from J, with 18 bases between.

The rearrangement uses TRBV4-1 and TRBJ1-4, with D possibly matching TRBD1 (6 bases). Trimming stripped 1 base from V and 5 bases from J, with 11 bases between. Germline V lookup: CDR1 MGHRA, CDR2 YSYEKL. CDR3 length: 15 residues. CDR3 residues: CASSQAGTRNEKLFF. The CDR3 DNA reads as TGCGCCAGCAGCCAAGCCGGGACAAGGAATGAAAAACTGTTTTTT.

The chain joins TRBV25-1 to TRBJ2-5; 14 positions agree with TRBD2. The junction had 4 bases not matched to a gene; V was cut back by 6 bases and J by 7 bases. The CDR3 spans 14 residues. From germline, CDR1 is MGHDK and CDR2 SYGVNS. Here the CDR3 DNA reads TGTGCCAGCAGCCAGACTAGCGGGGGGGGGACCCAGTACTTC. It yields the protein CASSQTSGGGTQYF.

This clonotype was observed a handful of times. The rearrangement links TRBV10-1 to TRBJ1-1, with D tentatively TRBD1 (5 bases). Germline V gene data show CDR1 as WNHNN and CDR2 as SYGVQD (reference sequence). The CDR3 has 11 amino acids. V was clipped by 6 bases and J by 5 bases, with 7 bases between them. As DNA, the CDR3 is TGCGCCAGCAGCCGGGGGACTGAAGCTTTCTTT. Amino acids: CASSRGTEAFF.

V gene TRBV12-5 combines with J gene TRBJ1-5, with 9 bases that match TRBD1. Germline V gene sequence: CDR1 LGHNT, CDR2 FRNRAP. V gave up 7 bases and J gave up 6 bases; unmatched junction bases: 7. This CDR3 comprises 14 residues. The CDR3 region is CASALQGALQPQHF. CDR3 nucleotides: TGTGCTAGTGCCCTACAGGGGGCCCTTCAGCCCCAGCATTTT. The full variable domain, completed using reference TRBV12-5 and TRBJ1-5, is DARVTQTPRHKVTEMGQEVTMRCQPILGHNTVFWYRQTMMQGLELLAYFRNRAPLDDSGMPKDRFSAEMPDATLATLKIQPSEPRDSAVYFCASALQGALQPQHFGDGTRLSIL.

This clonotype has more than one count but fewer than ten. This rearrangement joins TRBV7-8 to TRBJ2-4; no reliable D call. CDR3 length equals 12 residues. Germline CDR1 reads SGHVS; CDR2 reads FQNEAQ. The V end was cut by 3 bases, the J end by 11 bases, with 11 bases between. The CDR3 DNA follows: TGTGCCAGCAGCTTGGACGATAGAGTTCAGTACTTC. Translating it yields CASSLDDRVQYF.